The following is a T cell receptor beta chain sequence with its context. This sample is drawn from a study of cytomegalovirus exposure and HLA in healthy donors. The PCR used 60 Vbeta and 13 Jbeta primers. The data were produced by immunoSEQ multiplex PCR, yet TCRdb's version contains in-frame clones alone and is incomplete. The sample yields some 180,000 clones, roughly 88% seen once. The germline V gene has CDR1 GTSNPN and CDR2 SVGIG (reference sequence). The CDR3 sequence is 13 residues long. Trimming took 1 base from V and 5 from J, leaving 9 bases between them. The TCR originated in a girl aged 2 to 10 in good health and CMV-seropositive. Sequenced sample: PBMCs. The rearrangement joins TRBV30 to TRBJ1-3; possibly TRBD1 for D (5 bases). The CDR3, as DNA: TGTGCCTGGAGTGCACAGGCGAGAAACACCATATATTTT. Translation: CAWSAQARNTIYF.